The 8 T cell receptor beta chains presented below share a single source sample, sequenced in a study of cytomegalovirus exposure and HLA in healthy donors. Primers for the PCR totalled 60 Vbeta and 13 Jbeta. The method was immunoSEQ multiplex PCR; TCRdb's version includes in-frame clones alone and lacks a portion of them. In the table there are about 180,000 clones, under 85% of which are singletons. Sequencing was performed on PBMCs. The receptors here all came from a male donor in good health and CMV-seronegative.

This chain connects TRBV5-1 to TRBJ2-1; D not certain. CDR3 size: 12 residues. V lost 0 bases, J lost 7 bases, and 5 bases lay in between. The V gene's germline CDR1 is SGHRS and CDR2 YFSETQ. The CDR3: CASSLESNEQFF. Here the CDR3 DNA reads TGCGCCAGCAGCTTGGAGAGTAATGAGCAGTTCTTC.

The CDR3: CASSETRAVTDTQYF. The CDR3 nucleotides are TGTGCCAGCAGTGAGACCCGCGCGGTCACAGATACGCAGTATTTT. This rearrangement joins TRBV6-4 to TRBJ2-3; no definite D call. Germline lookup yields CDR1 MRHNA and CDR2 SNTAGT. The CDR3 sequence is 15 residues long. V lost 3 bases and J 2 bases, leaving 12 bases between the germline ends.

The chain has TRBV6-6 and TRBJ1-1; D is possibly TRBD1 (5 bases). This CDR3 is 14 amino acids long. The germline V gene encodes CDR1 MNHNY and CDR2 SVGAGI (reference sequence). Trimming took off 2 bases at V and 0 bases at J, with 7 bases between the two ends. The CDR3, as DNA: TGTGCCAGCAGTTACAAGGGGATGAACACTGAAGCTTTCTTT. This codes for CASSYKGMNTEAFF.

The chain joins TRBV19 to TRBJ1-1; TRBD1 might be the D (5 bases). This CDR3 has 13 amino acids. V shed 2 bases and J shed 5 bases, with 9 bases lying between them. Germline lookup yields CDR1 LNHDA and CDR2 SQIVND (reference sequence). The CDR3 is CASSIQGATEAFF. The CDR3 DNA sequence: TGTGCCAGTAGTATACAGGGTGCGACTGAAGCTTTCTTT.

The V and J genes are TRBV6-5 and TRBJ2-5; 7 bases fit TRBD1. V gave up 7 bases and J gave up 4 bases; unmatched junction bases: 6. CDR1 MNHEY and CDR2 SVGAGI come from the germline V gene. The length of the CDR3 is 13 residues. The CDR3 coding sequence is TGTGCCAGCAATGCAAGGGGGCGAGAGACCCAGTACTTC. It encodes CASNARGRETQYF.

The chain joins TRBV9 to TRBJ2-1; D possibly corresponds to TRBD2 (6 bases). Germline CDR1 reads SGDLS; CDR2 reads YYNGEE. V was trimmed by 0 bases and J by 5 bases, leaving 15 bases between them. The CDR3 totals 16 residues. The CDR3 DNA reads TGTGCCAGCAGCGTAGGCATCGGGGGTGCAAACAATGAGCAGTTCTTC. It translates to CASSVGIGGANNEQFF.

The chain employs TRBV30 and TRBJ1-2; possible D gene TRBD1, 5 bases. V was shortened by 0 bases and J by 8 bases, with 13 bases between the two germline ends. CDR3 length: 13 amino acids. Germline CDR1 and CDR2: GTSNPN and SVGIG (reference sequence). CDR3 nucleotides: TGTGCCTGGAGTGTAACGGGGGTCGGGGGCTACACCTTC. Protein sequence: CAWSVTGVGGYTF.

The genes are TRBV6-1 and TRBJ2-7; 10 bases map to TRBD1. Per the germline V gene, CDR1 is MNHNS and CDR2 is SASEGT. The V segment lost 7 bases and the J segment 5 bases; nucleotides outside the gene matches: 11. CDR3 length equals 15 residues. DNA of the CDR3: TGTGCCAGCATCCAAAGACAGGGGGCCGTCAACGAGCAGTACTTC. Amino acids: CASIQRQGAVNEQYF.